One and the same sample provided the 20 T cell receptor beta chains below, sequenced in a study of regulatory T cells in long-lasting Graves disease. According to the study, TCR beta libraries were built with iRepertoire HTBI primers and CDR3-region Arm-PCR. In TCRdb, the multiplex PCR reads were re-called with MiXCR into one record per CDR3 protein. The sample records 200,000 to 250,000 distinct CDR3 sequences, 15% to 20% being singletons. Time point of the sample: newly diagnosed GD, antithyroid drugs for less than 3 months. Extracted RNA from PBMCs served as the source of the TCR library. A further study also used this sample, focusing on T cells in Graves' hyperthyroidism and ophthalmopathy.

The material was peripheral blood mononuclear cells (PBMCs), obtained at new diagnosis, from a patient treated with antithyroid drugs. Receptors were obtained from a woman in her 30s with Graves disease.

This rearrangement joins TRBV20-1 to TRBJ2-6; 9 bases fit TRBD1. CDR3 length: 18 amino acids. V lost 0 bases, J lost 0 bases, and 6 bases stayed unmatched. Germline CDR1 and CDR2: DFQATT and SNEGSKA (reference sequence). Here the CDR3 reads CSARDFGQGSSGANVLTF. CDR3 sequence (DNA): TGCAGTGCTAGAGATTTTGGACAGGGGTCCTCTGGGGCCAACGTCCTGACTTTC.

Comment on this clonotype: Compared with germline, one end of the junction differs, possibly owing to a read error. J is TRBJ2-3 and V is TRBV7-6; the match to TRBD2 covers 14 bases. This CDR3 is built from 11 residues. CDR1 and CDR2 (germline): SGHVS, FNYEAQ. The CDR3 protein is CASSSGTSGSW. The CDR3 nucleotides read TGTGCCAGCAGCTCTGGGACTAGCGGGAGCTGG.

In this sample, this clonotype turned up many times. V gene TRBV19 combines with J gene TRBJ1-1; D remains ambiguous. CDR1 LNHDA and CDR2 SQIVND come from the germline V gene (reference sequence). Deletions cut 5 bases from V and 1 base from J, with 8 bases between. The CDR3 runs to 13 residues. CDR3 nucleotides: TGTGCCAGTAGTGGCGGGTGGAACACTGAAGCTTTCTTT. This sequence encodes CASSGGWNTEAFF.

A remark on this clonotype: Since a much larger clone is just one base distant, this may be a read error. A read error is likely, as this CDR3 ends without the conserved phenylalanine or tryptophan. The chain joins TRBV28 to TRBJ2-7, with D perhaps matching TRBD1 (6 bases). Germline lookup yields CDR1 MDHEN and CDR2 SYDVKM. The CDR3 spans 14 residues. The CDR3 sequence: CASSLRGRFYGQYI. CDR3 DNA: TGTGCCAGCAGTCTCAGGGGCCGCTTCTACGGGCAGTACATC.

This clonotype appeared many times. This rearrangement joins TRBV6-2 or TRBV6-3 to TRBJ2-7; D remains unclear. The CDR3 sequence is 15 residues long. Germline CDR1 MNHEY, CDR2 SVGEGT. V gave up 2 bases and J gave up 4 bases, with 15 bases separating them. The CDR3 region is CASSYGATLGYEQYF. CDR3 bases: TGTGCCAGCAGTTACGGCGCAACCTTGGGGTACGAGCAGTACTTC.

This clonotype was counted between two and nine times. A far bigger clonotype differs at one base, so this is likely a read error. The V call is TRBV2, the J call TRBJ2-4, with TRBD2 matching 10 bases. Per the germline V gene, CDR1 is SNHLY and CDR2 is FYNNEI. J lost 13 bases, V lost 7 bases, and 13 bases had no gene match. This CDR3 contains 14 residues. CDR3 in amino acids: CASTPSGRPEIQYF. The CDR3 nucleotides read TGTGCCAGCACTCCTAGCGGGAGACCAGAGATCCAGTACTTC.

This sequence joins TRBV24-1 and TRBJ1-5, with D uncertain. Trimming removed 1 base from V and 4 bases from J, with 7 bases in between. Germline assignment: CDR1 KGHDR and CDR2 SFDVKD. The CDR3 runs 14 residues. CDR3 in amino acids: CATSDFGENQPQHF. In DNA, the CDR3 is TGTGCCACCAGTGATTTCGGAGAGAATCAGCCCCAGCATTTT.

This clonotype was detected many times. The chain couples TRBV7-9 to TRBJ2-5; 11 nucleotides align to TRBD1. The CDR3 sequence is 15 residues long. Germline CDR1 and CDR2: SEHNR and FQNEAQ (reference sequence). J gave up 4 bases and V 4 bases, and 5 bases lay outside the gene matches. Written as DNA, the CDR3 is TGTGCCAGCAGCTATGGGACAGGGGGATCAGAGACCCAGTACTTC. Translating it yields CASSYGTGGSETQYF.

This clonotype has a count of ten or more. The chain couples TRBV6-2 or TRBV6-3 to TRBJ1-3; D is unresolved. Trimming took off 11 bases at V and 1 base at J, with 9 bases between the two ends. CDR1 is MNHEY and CDR2 is SVGEGT in the germline V gene. There are 12 residues in the CDR3. The CDR3 DNA sequence: TGTGCCGGTGGGAGTTCTGGAAACACCATATATTTT. Its translation is CAGGSSGNTIYF.

This clonotype was seen at least ten times. This sequence may be a read error, since a much larger clone differs from it by one base. The chain links TRBV2 to TRBJ2-3; no clear D. The CDR3 totals 11 residues. Germline V gives CDR1 SNHLY, CDR2 FYNNEI. The DNA for the CDR3 is TGTGCCAGCAGTAACACACATACGCAGTATTTT. Amino acid sequence: CASSNTHTQYF.

This clonotype came up a few times. The CDR3 protein is CASRDTYNEQFF. CDR3 nucleotides: TGTGCCAGTAGGGACACCTACAATGAGCAGTTCTTC. The rearrangement joins TRBV19 to TRBJ2-1; perhaps TRBD1 as D (5 bases). Germline V gives CDR1 LNHDA, CDR2 SQIVND (reference sequence). Between the trimmed V and J ends, which lost 6 bases and 2 bases, there was a span of 5 bases. The CDR3 is made up of 12 amino acids.

This clonotype was picked up many times. The chain is built from TRBV28 and TRBJ1-1, with D unclear. CDR1 is MDHEN, CDR2 SYDVKM, per germline. The ends were cut back, 2 bases at V and 9 bases at J, with 10 bases in the middle. CDR3 size: 12 residues. The CDR3 protein is CASSLTYSKAFF. The DNA for the CDR3 is TGTGCCAGCAGTTTAACCTATTCCAAAGCTTTCTTT.

There are many counts of this clonotype. The chain combines TRBV28 with TRBJ2-1, with D possibly matching TRBD2 (6 bases). There are 10 residues in the CDR3. The V gene lost 10 bases and the J gene lost 12 bases, with 13 bases spanning the gap. Germline V gives CDR1 MDHEN, CDR2 SYDVKM. CDR3 nucleotides: TGTGCCACCGGGAGTAAGTGGCAGTTCTTC. It codes for CATGSKWQFF. Complete variable domain (other parts from reference TRBV28 and TRBJ2-1): DVKVTQSSRYLVKRTGEKVFLECVQDMDHENMFWYRQDPGLGLRLIYFSYDVKMKEKGDIPEGYSVSREKKERFSLILESASTNQTSMYLCATGSKWQFFGPGTRLTVL.

The table lists this clonotype with many counts. J is TRBJ2-3 and V is TRBV12-5, with unresolved D. The V gene's germline CDR1 is LGHNT and CDR2 FRNRAP. The V end was cut by 0 bases, the J end by 2 bases, with 18 bases between. The CDR3 length is 18 residues. CDR3 region: CASGLVTPAGSPTDTQYF. The CDR3 DNA reads TGTGCTAGTGGTTTGGTAACCCCCGCCGGTTCACCCACAGATACGCAGTATTTT.

This clonotype was recorded at least ten times. The chain is built from TRBV4-2 and TRBJ1-2; D uncertain. The CDR3 consists of 16 residues. V shed 0 bases and J shed 4 bases, with 15 bases lying between them. Per the germline V gene, CDR1 is LGHNA and CDR2 is YNFKEQ. In DNA, the CDR3 is TGTGCCAGCAGCCAAGATCTGGGGAGGGTGAGCTATGGCTACACCTTC. It yields the protein CASSQDLGRVSYGYTF.

This clonotype has a count of ten or more. The V call is TRBV27, the J call TRBJ2-7; D not certain. There are 13 residues in the CDR3. V lost 2 bases to trimming and J lost 1 base, with 6 bases between them. The germline V gene encodes CDR1 MNHEY and CDR2 SMNVEV (reference sequence). The DNA of the CDR3 is TGTGCCAGCAGTTTAGGACGGTCCTACGAGCAGTACTTC. As protein: CASSLGRSYEQYF.

V usage is TRBV5-6 and J usage is TRBJ1-1; 7 nucleotides agree with TRBD1. Looked up from germline, CDR1 is SGHDT and CDR2 is YYEEEE. The CDR3 sequence is 13 residues long. With 4 bases clipped from V and 6 bases from J, the junction kept 6 bases outside the gene matches. The CDR3 nucleotides read TGTGCCAGCAGCCGACAGGGACGAGCTGAAGCTTTCTTT. Its protein is CASSRQGRAEAFF.

The chain links TRBV20-1 to TRBJ2-7; 10 bases are shared with TRBD1. The germline CDR1 and CDR2 sequences are DFQATT and SNEGSKA (reference sequence). V was clipped by 3 bases and J by 7 bases; unmatched bases: 6. This CDR3 spans 13 amino acids. The chain's CDR3 is CSASHGTGVEQYF. CDR3 bases: TGCAGTGCTAGTCACGGGACAGGGGTTGAGCAGTACTTC.

This clonotype was counted ten times or more. The chain recombines TRBV12-3 or TRBV12-4 with TRBJ1-2, with a possible D match to TRBD1 (6 bases). V was pared by 4 bases and J by 4 bases, with 13 bases between. This CDR3 is 14 amino acids long. CDR3: CASSYRDTIYGYTF. The CDR3 DNA reads TGTGCCAGCAGTTACCGGGACACAATCTATGGCTACACCTTC.

This clonotype was detected only a few times. This likely comes from a read error, as the CDR3 has no conserved phenylalanine or tryptophan at its end. The chain couples TRBV5-1 to TRBJ1-2, with unresolved D. CDR3 length equals 14 residues. The ends were cut back, 0 bases at V and 1 base at J, with 7 bases in the middle. Per the germline V gene, CDR1 is SGHRS and CDR2 is YFSETQ. The CDR3 sequence is CASSLGPNNYGYTL. The CDR3 DNA is TGCGCCAGCAGCTTGGGGCCCAATAACTATGGCTACACCCTC.